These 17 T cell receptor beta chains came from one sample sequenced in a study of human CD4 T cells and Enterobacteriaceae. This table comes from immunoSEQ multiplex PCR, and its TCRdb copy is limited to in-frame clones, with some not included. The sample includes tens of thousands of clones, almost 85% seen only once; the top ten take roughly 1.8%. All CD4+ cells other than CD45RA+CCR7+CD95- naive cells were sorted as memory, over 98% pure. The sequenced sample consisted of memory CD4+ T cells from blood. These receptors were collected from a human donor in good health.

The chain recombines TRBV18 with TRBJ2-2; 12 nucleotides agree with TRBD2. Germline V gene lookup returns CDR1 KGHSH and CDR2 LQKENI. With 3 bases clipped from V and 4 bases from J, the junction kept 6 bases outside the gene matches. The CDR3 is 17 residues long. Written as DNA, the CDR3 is TGTGCCAGCTCACCCCCGACTAGCGGGAGAGTCACCGGGGAGCTGTTTTTT. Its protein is CASSPPTSGRVTGELFF.

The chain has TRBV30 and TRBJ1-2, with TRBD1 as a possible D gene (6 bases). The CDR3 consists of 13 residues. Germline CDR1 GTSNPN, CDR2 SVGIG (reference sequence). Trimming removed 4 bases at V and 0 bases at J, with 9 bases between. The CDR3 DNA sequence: TGTGCCTGGACGGAGGGGGCTAACTATGGCTACACCTTC. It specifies CAWTEGANYGYTF.

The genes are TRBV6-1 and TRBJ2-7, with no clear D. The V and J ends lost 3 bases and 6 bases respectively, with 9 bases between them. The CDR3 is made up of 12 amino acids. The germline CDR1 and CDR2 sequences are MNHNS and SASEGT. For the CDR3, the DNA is TGTGCCAGCAGTGACGTCACGTTCGAGCAGTACTTC. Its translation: CASSDVTFEQYF.

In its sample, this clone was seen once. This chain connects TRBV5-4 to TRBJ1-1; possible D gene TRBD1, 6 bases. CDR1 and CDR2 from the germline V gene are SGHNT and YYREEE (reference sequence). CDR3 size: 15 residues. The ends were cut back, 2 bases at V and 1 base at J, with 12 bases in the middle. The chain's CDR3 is CASSLGGLPNTEAFF. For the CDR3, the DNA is TGTGCCAGCAGCTTAGGGGGGCTGCCGAACACTGAAGCTTTCTTT. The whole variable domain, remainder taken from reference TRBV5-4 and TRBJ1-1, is ETGVTQSPTHLIKTRGQQVTLRCSSQSGHNTVSWYQQALGQGPQFIFQYYREEENGRGNFPPRFSGLQFPNYSSELNVNALELDDSALYLCASSLGGLPNTEAFFGQGTRLTVV.

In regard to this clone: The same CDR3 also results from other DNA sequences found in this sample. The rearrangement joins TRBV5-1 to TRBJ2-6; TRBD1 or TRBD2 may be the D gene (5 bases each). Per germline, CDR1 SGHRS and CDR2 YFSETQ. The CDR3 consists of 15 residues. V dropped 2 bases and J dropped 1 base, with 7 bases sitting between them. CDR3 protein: CASSFGTSGANVLTF. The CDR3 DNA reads TGCGCCAGCAGCTTCGGGACGTCTGGGGCCAACGTCCTGACTTTC.

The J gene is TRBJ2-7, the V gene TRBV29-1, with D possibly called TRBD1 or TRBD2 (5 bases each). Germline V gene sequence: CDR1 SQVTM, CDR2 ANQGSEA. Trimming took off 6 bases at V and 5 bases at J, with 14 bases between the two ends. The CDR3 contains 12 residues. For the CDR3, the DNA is TGCAGCGTACGGGGCTTAAGTGACGAGCAGTACTTC. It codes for CSVRGLSDEQYF.

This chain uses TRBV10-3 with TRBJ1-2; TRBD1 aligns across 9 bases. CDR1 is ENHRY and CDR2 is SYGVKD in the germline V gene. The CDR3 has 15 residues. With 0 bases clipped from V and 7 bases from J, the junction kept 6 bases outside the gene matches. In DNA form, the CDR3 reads TGTGCCATCAGTGAGTCCCGACAGGGGGAGAGTGGCTACACCTTC. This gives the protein CAISESRQGESGYTF.

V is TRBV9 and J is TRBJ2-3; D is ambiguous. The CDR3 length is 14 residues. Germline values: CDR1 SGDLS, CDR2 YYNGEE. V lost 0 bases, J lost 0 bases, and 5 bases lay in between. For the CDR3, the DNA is TGTGCCAGCAGCGTAGTTCCCAGCACAGATACGCAGTATTTT. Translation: CASSVVPSTDTQYF.

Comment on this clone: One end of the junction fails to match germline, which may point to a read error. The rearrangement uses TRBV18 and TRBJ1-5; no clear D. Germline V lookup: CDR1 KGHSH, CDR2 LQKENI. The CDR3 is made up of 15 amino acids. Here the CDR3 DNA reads TGTGCCAGCTCACCAACAACATCCCGAACTCAGGCCCAGCATTTT. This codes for CASSPTTSRTQAQHF.

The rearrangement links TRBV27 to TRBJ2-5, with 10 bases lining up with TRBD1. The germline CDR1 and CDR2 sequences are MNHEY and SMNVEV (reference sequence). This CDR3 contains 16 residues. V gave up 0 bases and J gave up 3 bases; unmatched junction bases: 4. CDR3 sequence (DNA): TGTGCCAGCAGTTTATCGTTGGACAGGGGGAAAGAGACCCAGTACTTC. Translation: CASSLSLDRGKETQYF.

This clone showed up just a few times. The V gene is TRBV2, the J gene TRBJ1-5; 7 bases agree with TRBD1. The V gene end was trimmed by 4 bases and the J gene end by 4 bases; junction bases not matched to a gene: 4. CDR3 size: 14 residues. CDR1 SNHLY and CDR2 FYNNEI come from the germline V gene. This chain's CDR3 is CASSATGRNQPQHF. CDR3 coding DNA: TGTGCCAGCAGTGCGACAGGGAGGAATCAGCCCCAGCATTTT. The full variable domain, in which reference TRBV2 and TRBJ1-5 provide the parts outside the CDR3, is EPEVTQTPSHQVTQMGQEVILRCVPISNHLYFYWYRQILGQKVEFLVSFYNNEISEKSEIFDDQFSVERPDGSNFTLKIRSTKLEDSAMYFCASSATGRNQPQHFGDGTRLSIL.

CDR3 loop: CASSSGQFRGEQYF. The CDR3 DNA follows: TGTGCCAGCAGCTCCGGACAGTTCCGGGGCGAGCAGTACTTC. This rearrangement joins TRBV7-9 to TRBJ2-7, with D perhaps matching TRBD1 (6 bases). Germline V gene lookup returns CDR1 SEHNR and CDR2 FQNEAQ (reference sequence). The CDR3 loop spans 14 amino acids. The ends were cut back, 4 bases at V and 6 bases at J, with 16 bases in the middle.

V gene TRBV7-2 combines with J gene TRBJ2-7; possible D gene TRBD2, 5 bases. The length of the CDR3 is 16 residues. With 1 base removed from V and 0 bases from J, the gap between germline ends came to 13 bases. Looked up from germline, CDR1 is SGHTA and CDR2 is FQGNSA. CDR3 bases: TGTGCCAGCAGCTTAGACCCTGGCGCGGGCTCCTACGAGCAGTACTTC. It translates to CASSLDPGAGSYEQYF. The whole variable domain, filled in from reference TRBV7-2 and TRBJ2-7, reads GAGVSQSPSNKVTEKGKDVELRCDPISGHTALYWYRQSLGQGLEFLIYFQGNSAPDKSGLPSDRFSAERTGGSVSTLTIQRTQQEDSAVYLCASSLDPGAGSYEQYFGPGTRLTVT.

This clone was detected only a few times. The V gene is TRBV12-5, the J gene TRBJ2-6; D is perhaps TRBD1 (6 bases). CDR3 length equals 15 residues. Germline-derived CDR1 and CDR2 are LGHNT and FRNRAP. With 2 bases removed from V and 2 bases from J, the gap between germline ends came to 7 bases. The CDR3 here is CASGLTGPGANVLTF. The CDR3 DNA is TGTGCTAGTGGTTTGACAGGGCCTGGGGCCAACGTCCTGACTTTC.

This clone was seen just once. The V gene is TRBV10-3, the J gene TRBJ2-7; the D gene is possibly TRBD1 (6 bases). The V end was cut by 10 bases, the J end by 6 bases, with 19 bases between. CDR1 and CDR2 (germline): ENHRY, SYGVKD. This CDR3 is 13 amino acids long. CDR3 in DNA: TGTGCCACCAAGGTTGGGGGCCAGGGCGAGCAGTACTTC. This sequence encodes CATKVGGQGEQYF.

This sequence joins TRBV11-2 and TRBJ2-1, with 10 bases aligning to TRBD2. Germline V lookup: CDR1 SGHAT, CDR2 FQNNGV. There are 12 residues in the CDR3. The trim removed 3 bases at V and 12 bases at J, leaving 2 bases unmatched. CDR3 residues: CASSFEREGQFF. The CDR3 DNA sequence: TGTGCCAGCAGCTTTGAGCGGGAGGGGCAGTTCTTC.

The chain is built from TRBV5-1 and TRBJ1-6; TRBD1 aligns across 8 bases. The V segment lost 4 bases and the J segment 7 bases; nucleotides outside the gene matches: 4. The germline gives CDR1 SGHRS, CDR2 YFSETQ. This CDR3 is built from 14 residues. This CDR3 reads CASSIRQGNSPLHF. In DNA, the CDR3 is TGCGCCAGCAGCATACGACAGGGGAATTCACCCCTCCACTTT.